This T cell receptor beta chain was observed in a study of cytomegalovirus exposure and HLA in healthy donors. Concerning this clone: Its matching antigen is unknown.

The germline V gene has CDR1 SNHLY and CDR2 FYNNEI. The CDR3 is 15 amino acids. V lost 3 bases and J lost 10; bases outside the gene matches: 9. With 60 Vbeta and 13 Jbeta primers, the PCR was carried out. TCRdb keeps only in-frame clones here, not all; method: immunoSEQ multiplex PCR. The repertoire has about 140,000 clones, about 80% of them found once; the top ten carry around 1.2%. Findings of the study overall: Upon later analysis, HLA-associated TCR beta chains proved more clonally expanded than other, equally common chains. Altogether, 160 or so TCR beta chains were recorded as cytomegalovirus-associated.

The sample consisted of PBMCs. The chain links TRBV2 to TRBJ1-6; 7 bases agree with TRBD1. The sequence was obtained from a male donor in good health and CMV-seropositive. This chain's CDR3 is CASSDRGQFGSPLHF. The CDR3, as DNA: TGTGCCAGCAGTGATAGGGGACAGTTTGGATCACCCCTCCACTTT.